The present T cell receptor beta chain was sequenced within a study of blood T cell repertoires in COVID-19. Study background: The United States, Italy and Spain supplied acute and convalescent COVID-19 samples. PBMCs, B-cell-depleted T cells, or T cells were the source of the cDNA or gDNA that made up the material.

Seattle enrolled patients during active infection and tracked them longitudinally. Here immunoSEQ multiplex PCR was the method, and the copy in TCRdb shows in-frame clones only, minus some. The sample holds roughly 380,000 clones, about nine tenths seen once. From germline, CDR1 is MGHRA and CDR2 YSYEKL. V was pared by 4 bases and J by 0 bases, with 15 bases between. The CDR3 loop spans 16 amino acids. The chain combines TRBV4-1 with TRBJ1-2, with D possibly TRBD1 on 6 matching bases. The source material was peripheral blood. The receptor was isolated from a woman in her forties with COVID-19, enrolled during active disease. Here the CDR3 reads CASSPLDSRANYGYTF. As DNA, the CDR3 is TGCGCCAGCAGCCCCTTGGACAGCCGAGCTAACTATGGCTACACCTTC.